The next 4 T cell receptor beta chains were all read from a single sample in a study of long-term antiretroviral therapy in people with HIV. At the survey level, the v3.0 immunoSEQ assay was run. The data were produced by immunoSEQ multiplex PCR, yet TCRdb's version contains in-frame clones alone and is incomplete. The table shows 25,000 to 35,000 clones, with about 94% occurring only once. The sample here was unsorted PBMCs, taken around 7.4 years after starting antiretroviral therapy. These TCRs come from a man in his fifties with HIV.

This rearrangement joins TRBV6-1 to TRBJ1-3, with a possible D match to TRBD1 (5 bases). CDR1 is MNHNS, CDR2 SASEGT, per germline. V was shortened by 8 bases and J by 2 bases, with 16 bases between the two germline ends. This CDR3 is built from 15 residues. CDR3 in amino acids: CASCLRGQAGNTIYF. Here the CDR3 DNA reads TGTGCCAGCTGCCTTAGGGGCCAAGCTGGAAACACCATATATTTT.

This sequence joins TRBV25-1 and TRBJ1-1; 7 bases are a match to TRBD1. Germline trimming cut 3 bases from V and 0 bases from J; bases unmatched to any gene: 4. This CDR3 region has 15 residues. Germline assignment: CDR1 MGHDK and CDR2 SYGVNS. In DNA, the CDR3 is TGTGCCAGCAGTGAGAGGGACAGAATGAACACTGAAGCTTTCTTT. Protein product: CASSERDRMNTEAFF.

The chain has TRBV6-1 and TRBJ2-7; 8 nucleotides match TRBD1. Germline V gene data show CDR1 as MNHNS and CDR2 as SASEGT. Unmatched junction bases numbered 6, after V lost 3 bases and J lost 2 bases. This CDR3 spans 15 amino acids. The CDR3 sequence is CASSERGTGPYEQYF. CDR3 DNA sequence: TGTGCCAGCAGTGAGAGGGGGACAGGTCCCTACGAGCAGTACTTC.

The J gene is TRBJ1-4, the V gene TRBV5-1; D is unresolved. The CDR3 runs 15 residues. CDR1 is SGHRS and CDR2 is YFSETQ in the germline V gene. V shed 4 bases and J shed 0 bases, with 10 bases lying between them. The CDR3, as DNA: TGCGCCAGCAGCCCTAATACAGCAACTAATGAAAAACTGTTTTTT. Translated: CASSPNTATNEKLFF.